This paragraph covers one TCR beta chain sequence. Its matching antigen is unknown. The data originate from a study of beta chain features in type 1 diabetes. V lost 5 bases, J lost 8 bases, and 8 bases stayed unmatched. Germline V gives CDR1 MDHEN, CDR2 SYDVKM. The CDR3 runs to 15 residues. What was sequenced were expressed TCRB transcripts, since all of the isolated RNA had been reverse transcribed. Generated by immunoSEQ multiplex PCR, the TCRdb table keeps only in-frame clones and is missing some. The profile shows 640,000 or so clones, over 12% of them singletons. Study conclusions and caveats: People with Type 1 diabetes carried modestly yet significantly shorter TCRB CDR3s in all four CD4+ subsets. Because the template was cDNA, high-expressing cells might be over-represented.

The chain couples TRBV28 to TRBJ2-1, with TRBD1 matching 11 bases. The sample taken for sequencing was naive CD4+ T cells from blood. The receptor comes from a man aged 18-30 years with type 1 diabetes. CDR3 amino acids: CASSPKGGQGDEQFF. In DNA form, the CDR3 reads TGTGCCAGCAGTCCTAAAGGGGGACAGGGGGATGAGCAGTTCTTC.